Included here is one T cell receptor (beta chain) sequence, with context. TCRdb redid the calling of the 5' RACE reads with MiXCR, one entry per CDR3 protein. The sample carries about 920,000 distinct CDR3 sequences, 10% to 15% recorded once. CDR3 length: 14 amino acids. CDR1 and CDR2 (germline): MNHEY, SMNVEV (reference sequence). The V end was cut by 2 bases, the J end by 6 bases, with 12 bases between. This specimen comes from a study of identical twins. The same data also contributed to another study, on yellow fever vaccine responses in identical twins.

This chain joins TRBV27 and TRBJ2-3; maybe TRBD2 (5 bases). The sequenced sample consisted of PBMCs. The source of this sequence is a woman between 18 and 29 years old in good health. In DNA, the CDR3 is TGTGCCAGCAGTTTAGGAGGCCAATGGGATACGCAGTATTTT. Encoded protein: CASSLGGQWDTQYF.